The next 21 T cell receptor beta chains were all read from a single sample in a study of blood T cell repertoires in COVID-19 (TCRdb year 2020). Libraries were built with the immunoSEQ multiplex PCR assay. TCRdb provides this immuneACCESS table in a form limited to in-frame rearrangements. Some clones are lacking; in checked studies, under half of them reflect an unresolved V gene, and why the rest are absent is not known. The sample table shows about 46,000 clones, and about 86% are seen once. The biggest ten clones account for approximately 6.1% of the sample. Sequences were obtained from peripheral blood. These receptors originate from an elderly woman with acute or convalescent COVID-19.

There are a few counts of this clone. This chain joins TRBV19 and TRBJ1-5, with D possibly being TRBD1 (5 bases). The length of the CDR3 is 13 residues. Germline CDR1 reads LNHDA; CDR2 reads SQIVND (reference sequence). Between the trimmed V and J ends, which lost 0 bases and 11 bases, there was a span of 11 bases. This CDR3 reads CASSIDLLQAQHF. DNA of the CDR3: TGTGCCAGTAGTATAGATCTATTACAGGCCCAGCATTTT. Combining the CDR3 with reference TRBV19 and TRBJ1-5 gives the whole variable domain DGGITQSPKYLFRKEGQNVTLSCEQNLNHDAMYWYRQDPGQGLRLIYYSQIVNDFQKGDIAEGYSVSREKKESFPLTVTSAQKNPTAFYLCASSIDLLQAQHFGDGTRLSIL.

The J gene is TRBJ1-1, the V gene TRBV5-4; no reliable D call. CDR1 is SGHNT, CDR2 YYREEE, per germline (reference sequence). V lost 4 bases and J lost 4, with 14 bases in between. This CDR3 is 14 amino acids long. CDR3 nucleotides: TGTGCCAGCAGCCTTCCGCGGTTAGGCACTGAAGCTTTCTTT. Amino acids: CASSLPRLGTEAFF.

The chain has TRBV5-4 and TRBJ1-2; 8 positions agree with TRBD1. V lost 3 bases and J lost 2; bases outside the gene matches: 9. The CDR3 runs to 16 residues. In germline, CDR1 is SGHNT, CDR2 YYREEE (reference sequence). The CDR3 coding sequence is TGTGCCAGCAGCTCCGCTCGGGACAGGCAGAACTATGGCTACACCTTC. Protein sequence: CASSSARDRQNYGYTF. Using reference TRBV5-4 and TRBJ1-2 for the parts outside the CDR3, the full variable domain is ETGVTQSPTHLIKTRGQQVTLRCSSQSGHNTVSWYQQALGQGPQFIFQYYREEENGRGNFPPRFSGLQFPNYSSELNVNALELDDSALYLCASSSARDRQNYGYTFGSGTRLTVV.

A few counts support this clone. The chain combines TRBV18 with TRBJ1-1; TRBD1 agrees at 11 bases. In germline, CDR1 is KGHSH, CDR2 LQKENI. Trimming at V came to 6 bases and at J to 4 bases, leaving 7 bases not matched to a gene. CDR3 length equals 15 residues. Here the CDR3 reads CASSRTGGHGTEAFF. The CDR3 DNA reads TGTGCCAGCTCTCGGACAGGGGGCCATGGCACTGAAGCTTTCTTT. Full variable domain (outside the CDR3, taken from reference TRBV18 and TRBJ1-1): NAGVMQNPRHLVRRRGQEARLRCSPMKGHSHVYWYRQLPEEGLKFMVYLQKENIIDESGMPKERFSAEFPKEGPSILRIQQVVRGDSAAYFCASSRTGGHGTEAFFGQGTRLTVV.

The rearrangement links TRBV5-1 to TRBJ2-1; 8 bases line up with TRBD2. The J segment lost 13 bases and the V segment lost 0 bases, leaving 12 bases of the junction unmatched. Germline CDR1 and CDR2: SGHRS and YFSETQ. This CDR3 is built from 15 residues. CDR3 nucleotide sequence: TGCGCCAGCAGCTTGGAGGGCAGCTTAGCGGGGAGTCAGTTCTTC. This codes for CASSLEGSLAGSQFF.

CDR3 protein: CASSTSGGDGFEQFF. The DNA of the CDR3 is TGTGCCAGTAGTACTAGCGGGGGGGACGGATTTGAGCAGTTCTTC. V gene TRBV19 combines with J gene TRBJ2-1, with TRBD2 identical over 12 bases. The CDR3 has 15 amino acids. With 4 bases clipped from V and 9 bases from J, the junction kept 7 bases outside the gene matches. Looked up from germline, CDR1 is LNHDA and CDR2 is SQIVND (reference sequence).

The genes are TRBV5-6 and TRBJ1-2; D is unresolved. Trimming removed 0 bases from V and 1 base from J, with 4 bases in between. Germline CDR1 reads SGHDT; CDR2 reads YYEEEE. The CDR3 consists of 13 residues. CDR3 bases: TGTGCCAGCAGCTTGGACATTAACTATGGCTACACCTTC. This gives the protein CASSLDINYGYTF.

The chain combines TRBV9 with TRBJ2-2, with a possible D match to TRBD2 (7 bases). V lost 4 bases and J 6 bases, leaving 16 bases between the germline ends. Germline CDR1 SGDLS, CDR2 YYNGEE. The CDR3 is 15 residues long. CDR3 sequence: CASSSTAGAAGELFF. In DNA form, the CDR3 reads TGTGCCAGCAGCTCCACTGCGGGGGCGGCCGGGGAGCTGTTTTTT. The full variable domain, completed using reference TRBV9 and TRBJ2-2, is DSGVTQTPKHLITATGQRVTLRCSPRSGDLSVYWYQQSLDQGLQFLIQYYNGEERAKGNILERFSAQQFPDLHSELNLSSLELGDSALYFCASSSTAGAAGELFFGEGSRLTVL.

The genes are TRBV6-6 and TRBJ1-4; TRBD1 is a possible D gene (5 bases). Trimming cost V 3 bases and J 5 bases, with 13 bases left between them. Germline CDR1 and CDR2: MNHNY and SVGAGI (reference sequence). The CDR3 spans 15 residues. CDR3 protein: CASSYDGHQNEKLFF. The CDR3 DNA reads TGTGCCAGCAGTTATGATGGACACCAAAATGAAAAACTGTTTTTT.

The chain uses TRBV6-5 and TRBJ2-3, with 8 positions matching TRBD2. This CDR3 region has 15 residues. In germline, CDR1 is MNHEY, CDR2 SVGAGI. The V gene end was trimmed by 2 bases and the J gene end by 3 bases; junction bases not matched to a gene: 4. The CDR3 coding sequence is TGTGCCAGCAGTTACGAGGGACTAGGAACAGATACGCAGTATTTT. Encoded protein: CASSYEGLGTDTQYF.

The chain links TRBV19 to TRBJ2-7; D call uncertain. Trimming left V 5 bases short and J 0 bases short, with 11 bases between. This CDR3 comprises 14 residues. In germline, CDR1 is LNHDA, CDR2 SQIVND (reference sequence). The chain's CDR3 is CASSFGRTSYEQYF. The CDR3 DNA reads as TGTGCCAGTAGTTTTGGGCGCACCTCCTACGAGCAGTACTTC.

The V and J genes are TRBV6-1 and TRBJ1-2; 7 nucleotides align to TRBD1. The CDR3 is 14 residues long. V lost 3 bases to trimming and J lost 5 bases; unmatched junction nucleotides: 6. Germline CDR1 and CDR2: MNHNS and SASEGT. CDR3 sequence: CASSDFGRGYGYTF. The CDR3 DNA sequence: TGTGCCAGCAGTGATTTCGGCAGGGGGTATGGCTACACCTTC.

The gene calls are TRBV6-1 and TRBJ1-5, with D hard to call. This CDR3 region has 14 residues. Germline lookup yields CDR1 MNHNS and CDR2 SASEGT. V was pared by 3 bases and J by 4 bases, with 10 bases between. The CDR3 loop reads CASSEISKNQPQHF. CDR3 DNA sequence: TGTGCCAGCAGTGAGATAAGCAAAAATCAGCCCCAGCATTTT.

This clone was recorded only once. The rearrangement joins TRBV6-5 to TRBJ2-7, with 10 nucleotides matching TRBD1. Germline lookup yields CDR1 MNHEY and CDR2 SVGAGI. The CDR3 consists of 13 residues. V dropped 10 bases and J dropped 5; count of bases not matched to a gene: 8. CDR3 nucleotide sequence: TGTGCCACCACGGACAGGGGGACCAACGAGCAGTACTTC. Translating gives CATTDRGTNEQYF.

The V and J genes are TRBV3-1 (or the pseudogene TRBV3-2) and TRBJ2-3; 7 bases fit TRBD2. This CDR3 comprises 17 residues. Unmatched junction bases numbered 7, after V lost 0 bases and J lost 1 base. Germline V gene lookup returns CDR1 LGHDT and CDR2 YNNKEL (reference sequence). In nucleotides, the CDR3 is TGTGCCAGCAGCCAAGATGTACAGCGGGGAGGCACAGATACGCAGTATTTT. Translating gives CASSQDVQRGGTDTQYF.

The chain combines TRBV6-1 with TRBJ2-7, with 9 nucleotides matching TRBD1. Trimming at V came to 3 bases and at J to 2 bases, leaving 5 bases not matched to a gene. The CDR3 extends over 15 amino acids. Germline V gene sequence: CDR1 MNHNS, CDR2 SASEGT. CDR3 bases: TGTGCCAGCAGTGATCGAAGACAGGGGGCCTACGAGCAGTACTTC. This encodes CASSDRRQGAYEQYF.

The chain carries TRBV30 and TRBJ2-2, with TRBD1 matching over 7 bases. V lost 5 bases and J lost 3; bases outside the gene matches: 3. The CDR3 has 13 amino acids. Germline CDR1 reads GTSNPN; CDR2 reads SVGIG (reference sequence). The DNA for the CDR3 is TGTGCCTGGCATGACAGGGACACCGGGGAGCTGTTTTTT. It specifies CAWHDRDTGELFF.

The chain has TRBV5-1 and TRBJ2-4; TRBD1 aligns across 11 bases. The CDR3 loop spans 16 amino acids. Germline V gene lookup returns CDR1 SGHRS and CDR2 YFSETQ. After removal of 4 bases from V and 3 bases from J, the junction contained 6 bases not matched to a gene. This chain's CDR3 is CASSTGQGASKNIQYF. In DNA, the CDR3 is TGCGCCAGCAGCACCGGACAGGGGGCAAGCAAAAACATTCAGTACTTC.

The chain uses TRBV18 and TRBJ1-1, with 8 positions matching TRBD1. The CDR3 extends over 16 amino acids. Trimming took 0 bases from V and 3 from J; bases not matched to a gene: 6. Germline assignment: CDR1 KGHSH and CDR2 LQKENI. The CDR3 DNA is TGTGCCAGCTCACCACCGTTCAGGGGGCAAGACACTGAAGCTTTCTTT. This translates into CASSPPFRGQDTEAFF.

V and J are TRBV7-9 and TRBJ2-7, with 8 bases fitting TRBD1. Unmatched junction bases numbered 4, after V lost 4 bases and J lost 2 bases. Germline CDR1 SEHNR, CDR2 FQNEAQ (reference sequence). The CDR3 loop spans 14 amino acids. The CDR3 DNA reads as TGTGCCAGCAGCTCGGGACAGGAACCCTACGAGCAGTACTTC. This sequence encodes CASSSGQEPYEQYF.

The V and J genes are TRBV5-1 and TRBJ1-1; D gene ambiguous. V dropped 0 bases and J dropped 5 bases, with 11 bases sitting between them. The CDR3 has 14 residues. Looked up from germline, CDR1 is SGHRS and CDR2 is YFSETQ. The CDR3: CASSLGRGWTEAFF. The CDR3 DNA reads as TGCGCCAGCAGCTTGGGGAGAGGTTGGACTGAAGCTTTCTTT.